Listed below are T cell receptor beta chains from one sample, sequenced in a study of cytomegalovirus exposure and HLA in healthy donors. Data came from immunoSEQ multiplex PCR; TCRdb stores just in-frame clones and leaves some out. Here the sample spans about 180,000 clones, more than 75% being singletons. The specimen sequenced was PBMCs. These receptors came from a woman in her 30s in good health and CMV-seropositive. The CDR3 runs from the conserved cysteine through the conserved F or W. Fields, in order: CDR3 protein, CDR3 DNA, clone size, J gene, D gene, V gene. The D gene is left open where the match is weak. Only some rows state a clone size, as once, few, many or a class for expanded clones.

CASSPQRTGYNEQFF | TGCGCCAGCAGCCCACAGAGGACAGGGTACAATGAGCAGTTCTTC | NA | TRBJ2-1 | TRBD1 | TRBV5-1
CASSQDRQGAKGTNEKLFF | TGCGCCAGCAGCCAAGATCGACAGGGGGCAAAGGGAACTAATGAAAAACTGTTTTTT | NA | TRBJ1-4 | TRBD1 | TRBV4-3
CASSQTWWGVKNEQFF | TGCGCCAGCAGCCAAACATGGTGGGGGGTTAAGAATGAGCAGTTCTTC | NA | TRBJ2-1 | NA | TRBV4-3
CASSATGTGGLQPQHF | TGTGCCAGCAGTGCAACCGGGACAGGGGGACTTCAGCCCCAGCATTTT | NA | TRBJ1-5 | TRBD1 | TRBV6-1
CASSYPKASEQFF | TGTGCCAGCAGTTACCCGAAAGCGTCAGAGCAGTTCTTC | NA | TRBJ2-1 | NA | TRBV6-5
CARVRQGVRQPQHF | TGTGCCAGAGTAAGACAGGGAGTACGTCAGCCCCAGCATTTT | NA | TRBJ1-5 | TRBD1 | TRBV6-4
CASSQEGGPSTDTQYF | TGCGCCAGCAGCCAAGAGGGGGGTCCTAGCACAGATACGCAGTATTTT | NA | TRBJ2-3 | NA | TRBV4-3
CASSQEAVTYEQYF | TGCGCCAGCAGCCAAGAGGCCGTCACCTACGAGCAGTACTTC | NA | TRBJ2-7 | NA | TRBV4-3
CASSYEQKRGEKLFF | TGTGCCAGCAGTTACGAGCAGAAGAGAGGGGAAAAACTGTTTTTT | few | TRBJ1-4 | NA | TRBV6-6
CASSVDRGQETQYF | TGCGCCAGCAGCGTGGACAGGGGTCAAGAGACCCAGTACTTC | NA | TRBJ2-5 | TRBD1 | TRBV5-1
CASSYLKKRGGDGELFF | TGCGCCAGCAGCTATTTAAAAAAGCGGGGGGGGGACGGGGAGCTGTTTTTT | NA | TRBJ2-2 | TRBD2 | TRBV5-1
CASSHQNQETQYF | TGCGCCAGCAGCCATCAGAACCAAGAGACCCAGTACTTC | NA | TRBJ2-5 | NA | TRBV4-3
CASSLHRVGQPQHF | TGTGCCAGCTCACTCCACAGGGTGGGCCAGCCCCAGCATTTT | NA | TRBJ1-5 | NA | TRBV18
CASSQDRAVQPQHF | TGTGCCAGCAGCCAAGACAGGGCCGTTCAGCCCCAGCATTTT | NA | TRBJ1-5 | TRBD1 | TRBV5-4
CASRQGAGELFF | TGTGCCAGCAGACAGGGGGCCGGGGAGCTGTTTTTT | NA | TRBJ2-2 | TRBD1 | TRBV27
CASSLFFPGGWQPQHF | TGTGCCAGCAGTTTATTTTTCCCAGGGGGCTGGCAGCCCCAGCATTTT | NA | TRBJ1-5 | TRBD1 | TRBV28
CASNRVGGAETQYF | TGCGCCAGCAACCGCGTCGGGGGGGCAGAGACCCAGTACTTC | NA | TRBJ2-5 | TRBD2 | TRBV5-1
CASSQPTYYGYTF | TGTGCCAGCAGTCAACCCACTTACTATGGCTACACCTTC | once | TRBJ1-2 | NA | TRBV28
CASSRDIFLSPKNSQYF | TGTGCCAGCAGCCGGGACATCTTCCTTTCGCCCAAAAACAGTCAGTACTTC | NA | TRBJ2-4 | NA | TRBV7-2
CASSQTRDRVIYGYTF | TGTGCCAGCAGCCAAACCCGGGACAGGGTAATTTATGGCTACACCTTC | NA | TRBJ1-2 | TRBD1 | TRBV28
CASSVVSGGDEQFF | TGTGCCAGCAGCGTAGTTAGCGGGGGGGATGAGCAGTTCTTC | few | TRBJ2-1 | TRBD2 | TRBV9
CASSSGVPGNTIYF | TGTGCCAGCAGTTCAGGGGTACCTGGAAACACCATATATTTT | NA | TRBJ1-3 | NA | TRBV6-5
CASSYSRADTEAFF | TGTGCCAGCAGTTACTCGAGGGCAGACACTGAAGCTTTCTTT | NA | TRBJ1-1 | NA | TRBV6-5
CASSHGTGEVGELFF | TGTGCCAGCAGCCATGGGACAGGGGAGGTCGGGGAGCTGTTTTTT | few | TRBJ2-2 | TRBD1 | TRBV4-2